This TCR beta chain was sequenced for a study of OX40 agonist ivuxolimab in advanced cancers. Overall study: Ivuxolimab is a fully human IgG2 antibody that activates OX40 (CD134). Partial response was recorded in three patients: one hepatocellular carcinoma and two cutaneous melanoma cases. Findings of the study overall: Blood T cells, both CD4+ and CD8+, expanded clonally by week 6 at 0.1 to 3.0 mg/kg.

The data were produced by immunoSEQ multiplex PCR, yet TCRdb's version contains in-frame clones alone and is incomplete. The sample has 60,000 to 100,000 clones; over 75% are singletons. Details on this clone: The antigen remains undetermined.

The V and J ends lost 4 bases and 7 bases, in that order; junction bases with no gene match: 11. CDR3 length: 15 residues. Germline CDR1 and CDR2: SGHNT and YYREEE (reference sequence). The input for sequencing was CD4+ or CD8+ T cells sorted from blood, taken in a trial of the OX40 agonist ivuxolimab. The source is an adult with an advanced solid tumor such as melanoma, head and neck, liver or kidney cancer. The chain joins TRBV5-4 to TRBJ2-7; TRBD1 agrees at 10 bases. The CDR3 DNA reads as TGTGCCAGCAGCCACACCGGGACAGGGGCGGAGGAGCAGTACTTC. This encodes CASSHTGTGAEEQYF.